One and the same sample provided the 17 T cell receptor beta chains below, sequenced in a study of T cell responses to AZD1222 COVID-19 vaccine. The method was immunoSEQ multiplex PCR; TCRdb's version includes in-frame clones alone and lacks a portion of them. The sample has some 84,000 clones; approximately 88% are singletons. Sequenced here: peripheral blood, sampled on day 0 of AZD1222 vaccination. The receptors stem from an adult in good health.

This rearrangement joins TRBV5-1 to TRBJ1-1; D unclear. The germline gives CDR1 SGHRS, CDR2 YFSETQ. CDR3 length: 17 residues. The germline V and J ends were trimmed by 0 bases and 1 base, with 16 bases remaining between them. CDR3 sequence: CASSLAWIGRGNTEAFF. CDR3 bases: TGCGCCAGCAGCTTGGCCTGGATAGGGCGGGGGAACACTGAAGCTTTCTTT.

The chain combines TRBV30 with TRBJ1-6, with TRBD1 matching 7 bases. The CDR3 loop spans 16 amino acids. The V segment lost 3 bases and the J segment 5 bases; nucleotides outside the gene matches: 10. Germline CDR1 reads GTSNPN; CDR2 reads SVGIG (reference sequence). Here the CDR3 reads CAWRGGSLGNNSPLHF. The DNA of the CDR3 is TGTGCCTGGAGAGGGGGCAGCCTCGGGAATAATTCACCCCTCCACTTT.

The chain is built from TRBV7-9 and TRBJ1-2; D is possibly TRBD1 (6 bases). Trimming removed 5 bases from V and 7 bases from J, with 20 bases in between. This CDR3 has 15 amino acids. Germline CDR1 and CDR2: SEHNR and FQNEAQ (reference sequence). CDR3 region: CASSHPGQVLSGYTF. As DNA, the CDR3 is TGTGCCAGCAGCCATCCGGGACAAGTTTTGAGTGGCTACACCTTC.

Concerning this clone: One end of the junction is discordant with germline, which a read error may explain. The V call is TRBV29-1, the J call TRBJ1-1, with unresolved D. CDR1 and CDR2 from the germline V gene are SQVTM and ANQGSEA. The CDR3 sequence is 12 residues long. The CDR3 bases are TGCAGTGTTGGAGGAGGTAACACTGAAGCTTTCTTT. It yields the protein CSVGGGNTEAFF.

The J gene is TRBJ2-1, the V gene TRBV6-5, with D unresolved. V was shortened by 0 bases and J by 6 bases, with 15 bases between the two germline ends. The CDR3 is made up of 16 amino acids. Germline V CDR1 and CDR2: MNHEY, SVGAGI. This chain's CDR3 is CASSYSILPRINEQFF. The CDR3 DNA sequence: TGTGCCAGCAGTTACTCGATCCTTCCCCGAATCAATGAGCAGTTCTTC.

The V and J genes are TRBV30 and TRBJ2-1, with 11 bases fitting TRBD2. This CDR3 spans 15 amino acids. The J segment lost 6 bases and the V segment lost 2 bases, leaving 6 bases of the junction unmatched. Per the germline V gene, CDR1 is GTSNPN and CDR2 is SVGIG (reference sequence). The CDR3 DNA is TGTGCCTGGAGTCGACTAGCGGGAAGGGGCAATGAGCAGTTCTTC. Encoded protein: CAWSRLAGRGNEQFF.

This chain uses TRBV5-6 with TRBJ1-3; 7 nucleotides line up with TRBD1. This CDR3 is built from 15 residues. The germline gives CDR1 SGHDT, CDR2 YYEEEE. The ends lost 4 bases at V and 4 bases at J; junction bases unmatched: 8. The CDR3, as DNA: TGTGCCAGCAGCCCGGACAGGTCCGAGGGAAACACCATATATTTT. It encodes CASSPDRSEGNTIYF.

V usage is TRBV24-1 and J usage is TRBJ2-1; 7 positions match TRBD2. Germline lookup yields CDR1 KGHDR and CDR2 SFDVKD. V was clipped by 7 bases and J by 0 bases; unmatched bases: 14. This CDR3 has 18 amino acids. The CDR3 is CATSSGESGKSSYNEQFF. The CDR3 region has the DNA TGTGCCACCAGCAGCGGGGAGTCCGGAAAGAGCTCCTACAATGAGCAGTTCTTC.

J is TRBJ2-1 and V is TRBV27; no clear D gene. CDR1 MNHEY and CDR2 SMNVEV come from the germline V gene (reference sequence). V lost 5 bases and J 4 bases, leaving 9 bases between the germline ends. This CDR3 is built from 13 residues. This CDR3 reads CASSPIGYNEQFF. The CDR3 DNA follows: TGTGCCAGCAGTCCGATAGGGTACAATGAGCAGTTCTTC.

V gene TRBV4-1 combines with J gene TRBJ2-1, with 12 bases identical to TRBD2. Germline lookup yields CDR1 MGHRA and CDR2 YSYEKL. The CDR3 has 15 amino acids. J gave up 7 bases and V 4 bases, and 5 bases lay outside the gene matches. CDR3 amino acids: CASSPGLAGGNEQFF. DNA for the CDR3: TGCGCCAGCAGCCCGGGACTAGCGGGTGGAAATGAGCAGTTCTTC.

This chain uses TRBV2 with TRBJ2-5; D is undetermined. V was pared by 3 bases and J by 0 bases, with 8 bases between. Germline CDR1 is SNHLY and CDR2 is FYNNEI. The CDR3 sequence is 14 residues long. Here the CDR3 DNA reads TGTGCCAGCAGTGACTCTAGGAACCAAGAGACCCAGTACTTC. Its translation is CASSDSRNQETQYF.

The chain combines TRBV7-8 with TRBJ2-5; D possibly corresponds to TRBD1 (5 bases). The CDR3 has 14 residues. From germline, CDR1 is SGHVS and CDR2 FQNEAQ. The V gene lost 2 bases and the J gene lost 1 base, with 8 bases spanning the gap. The CDR3, as DNA: TGTGCCAGCAGCTTACCAGGGTCCCAAGAGACCCAGTACTTC. Its translation: CASSLPGSQETQYF.

This clone showed up just a few times. The chain carries TRBV5-4 and TRBJ1-5; tentative D call: TRBD1 (5 bases). The CDR3 has 17 amino acids. The germline V gene has CDR1 SGHNT and CDR2 YYREEE (reference sequence). Trimming shortened V by 0 bases and J by 2 bases, and 15 bases separated the two germline ends. Here the CDR3 DNA reads TGTGCCAGCAGCTTGGGCGGGATAAGGGGCGGCAATCAGCCCCAGCATTTT. Encoded protein: CASSLGGIRGGNQPQHF.

CDR3 DNA: TGTGCCAGCAGTCTTGCAGGGGGGCAAGCTTTCTTT. Amino acid sequence: CASSLAGGQAFF. The gene calls are TRBV27 and TRBJ1-1; 7 bases line up with TRBD1. The junction had 6 bases not matched to a gene; V was cut back by 5 bases and J by 9 bases. CDR3 length: 12 residues. Germline V gives CDR1 MNHEY, CDR2 SMNVEV (reference sequence).

This clone was seen just once. The rearrangement joins TRBV29-1 to TRBJ1-2, with 10 positions matching TRBD1. Looked up from germline, CDR1 is SQVTM and CDR2 is ANQGSEA. V was pared by 5 bases and J by 4 bases, with 4 bases of the junction left unmatched. This CDR3 has 13 residues. CDR3 nucleotide sequence: TGCAGCGTTAGTGACAGGGGGCCCTATGGCTACACCTTC. Protein: CSVSDRGPYGYTF.

The chain recombines TRBV19 with TRBJ2-7; TRBD1 agrees at 7 bases. The length of the CDR3 is 14 residues. The junction had 5 bases not matched to a gene; V was cut back by 1 base and J by 5 bases. Looked up from germline, CDR1 is LNHDA and CDR2 is SQIVND (reference sequence). CDR3 DNA: TGTGCCAGTAGTATAGGTTGGCAGGGGGACGAGCAGTACTTC. Protein product: CASSIGWQGDEQYF.

The chain carries TRBV2 and TRBJ2-1; 12 nucleotides match TRBD2. The CDR3 runs to 15 residues. CDR1 is SNHLY, CDR2 FYNNEI, per germline. V dropped 5 bases and J dropped 4; count of bases not matched to a gene: 3. CDR3 in amino acids: CASSRTSGMYNEQFF. DNA of the CDR3: TGTGCCAGCAGTAGGACTAGCGGGATGTACAATGAGCAGTTCTTC.